These 27 T cell receptor beta chains share one sample of origin, sequenced in a study of T cell responses to AZD1222 COVID-19 vaccine. Profiled with immunoSEQ multiplex PCR; TCRdb holds only in-frame clones, not every one. The sample carries about 160,000 clones, 90% to 95% recorded once. Sequenced material: peripheral blood, taken 28 days after the second AZD1222 dose. The receptor source for this set is an adult who received the AZD1222 COVID-19 vaccine.

V gene TRBV5-1 combines with J gene TRBJ1-6; 7 bases match TRBD1. Germline-derived CDR1 and CDR2 are SGHRS and YFSETQ. The CDR3 length is 15 residues. V lost 4 bases to trimming and J lost 6 bases; unmatched junction nucleotides: 7. Written as DNA, the CDR3 is TGCGCCAGCAGCACGACAGGGAAGAGTAATTCACCCCTCCACTTT. This encodes CASSTTGKSNSPLHF.

V is TRBV5-1 and J is TRBJ2-5; 9 bases are a match to TRBD2. CDR1 and CDR2 (germline): SGHRS, YFSETQ. Trimming at V came to 4 bases and at J to 0 bases, leaving 16 bases not matched to a gene. The length of the CDR3 is 19 residues. The CDR3 bases are TGCGCCAGCAGCAGGGGACTAGCCCACCTATCTCGGTACCAAGAGACCCAGTACTTC. Its protein product is CASSRGLAHLSRYQETQYF.

This clone was seen just once. The rearrangement links TRBV4-3 to TRBJ1-3; D ambiguous. This CDR3 spans 16 amino acids. V shed 0 bases and J shed 0 bases, with 9 bases lying between them. Germline CDR1 is LGHNA and CDR2 is YSLEER. The CDR3 coding sequence is TGCGCCAGCAGCCAAGATCCAGACCTCTCTGGAAACACCATATATTTT. As protein: CASSQDPDLSGNTIYF.

DNA of the CDR3: TGTGCCAGCAGCAGAGACAGGACGAACACCGGGGAGCTGTTTTTT. Translated, it gives CASSRDRTNTGELFF. The chain has TRBV21-1 and TRBJ2-2; the table's TRBD1 call for D was not verified on the DNA. TRBV21-1 is a recognized pseudogene. The CDR3 sequence is 15 residues long.

This rearrangement joins TRBV3-1 (or the pseudogene TRBV3-2) to TRBJ1-2, with D hard to call. The V and J ends lost 0 bases and 7 bases respectively, with 12 bases between them. The CDR3 consists of 14 residues. CDR1 is LGHDT and CDR2 is YNNKEL in the germline V gene (reference sequence). CDR3 sequence: CASSQESRMGGYTF. CDR3 in DNA: TGTGCCAGCAGCCAAGAGTCGCGGATGGGTGGCTACACCTTC.

This sequence joins TRBV12-5 and TRBJ2-3; 12 bases are shared with TRBD1. The CDR3 covers 16 residues. V lost 7 bases, J lost 4 bases, and 9 bases stayed unmatched. Germline V lookup: CDR1 LGHNT, CDR2 FRNRAP. CDR3: CASANWDRGPSDTQYF. CDR3 DNA: TGTGCTAGTGCCAACTGGGACAGGGGGCCGTCAGATACGCAGTATTTT. Filled out from reference TRBV12-5 and TRBJ2-3, the complete variable domain reads DARVTQTPRHKVTEMGQEVTMRCQPILGHNTVFWYRQTMMQGLELLAYFRNRAPLDDSGMPKDRFSAEMPDATLATLKIQPSEPRDSAVYFCASANWDRGPSDTQYFGPGTRLTVL.

V is TRBV3-1 (or the pseudogene TRBV3-2) and J is TRBJ2-1; 13 positions match TRBD2. The V segment lost 5 bases and the J segment 7 bases; nucleotides outside the gene matches: 8. Germline V gives CDR1 LGHDT, CDR2 YNNKEL (reference sequence). The CDR3 loop spans 16 amino acids. In DNA, the CDR3 is TGTGCCAGCAGCTCGGGACTAGCGGGATGGGGGAATGAGCAGTTCTTC. Its protein product is CASSSGLAGWGNEQFF.

This clone was recorded a few times. J is TRBJ2-7 and V is TRBV19; TRBD1 agrees at 10 bases. The CDR3 sequence is 16 residues long. CDR1 is LNHDA, CDR2 SQIVND, per germline (reference sequence). Trimming removed 4 bases from V and 1 base from J; junction bases left unmatched: 7. The CDR3 region is CASSTGQGVLSYEQYF. The CDR3 coding sequence is TGTGCCAGTAGTACCGGACAGGGGGTTTTGTCCTACGAGCAGTACTTC.

This clone was seen only a few times. This chain connects TRBV25-1 to TRBJ2-5; TRBD1 aligns across 9 bases. Germline loops: CDR1 MGHDK, CDR2 SYGVNS. The CDR3 is made up of 14 amino acids. V gave up 4 bases and J gave up 4 bases; unmatched junction bases: 4. CDR3 loop: CASSGTGEVETQYF. As DNA, the CDR3 is TGTGCCAGCAGTGGGACAGGGGAAGTAGAGACCCAGTACTTC.

This chain links TRBV30 with TRBJ2-7; D gene ambiguous. Between the trimmed V and J ends, which lost 0 bases and 0 bases, there was a span of 12 bases. The CDR3 has 15 amino acids. Germline V gives CDR1 GTSNPN, CDR2 SVGIG (reference sequence). Here the CDR3 DNA reads TGTGCCTGGAGTGTAAGTGTATGGAACTCCTACGAGCAGTACTTC. As protein: CAWSVSVWNSYEQYF.

This clone has just one count. V usage is TRBV2 and J usage is TRBJ2-1, with TRBD2 identical over 9 bases. V lost 0 bases, J lost 4 bases, and 1 base stayed unmatched. The CDR3 runs 15 residues. Germline assignment: CDR1 SNHLY and CDR2 FYNNEI. CDR3 protein: CASSEALAGYNEQFF. CDR3 nucleotide sequence: TGTGCCAGCAGTGAAGCTCTAGCGGGGTACAATGAGCAGTTCTTC.

Here the CDR3 reads CASSWSEGLNTEAFF. CDR3 DNA sequence: TGTGCCAGCAGCTGGAGCGAGGGTTTGAACACTGAAGCTTTCTTT. The J gene is TRBJ1-1, the V gene TRBV11-3; no clear D. The CDR3 contains 15 residues. CDR1 and CDR2 from the germline V gene are SGHNT and YENEEA. V shed 4 bases and J shed 0 bases, with 12 bases lying between them.

This clone qualifies as medium-sized (0.01 to 0.1%). The chain employs TRBV12-3 or TRBV12-4 and TRBJ2-2; D is uncertain. The ends were cut back, 6 bases at V and 6 bases at J, with 11 bases in the middle. This CDR3 is built from 13 residues. Here the CDR3 DNA reads TGTGCCAGCAGCCCGACTGGTCCCGGGGAGCTGTTTTTT. As protein: CASSPTGPGELFF.

This clone has only one observation. CDR3 sequence reads: CASSSRQDYGYTF. DNA of the CDR3: TGTGCCAGCAGTTCCAGACAGGACTATGGCTACACCTTC. This sequence joins TRBV12-3 or TRBV12-4 and TRBJ1-2, with D possibly being TRBD1 (6 bases). There are 13 residues in the CDR3. With 4 bases removed from V and 3 bases from J, the gap between germline ends came to 9 bases.

This chain links TRBV6-2 or TRBV6-3 with TRBJ1-5; the match to TRBD1 covers 7 bases. The J segment lost 7 bases and the V segment lost 6 bases, leaving 15 bases of the junction unmatched. Germline assignment: CDR1 MNHEY and CDR2 SVGEGT. The CDR3 contains 16 residues. CDR3 residues: CASSPLLGGRGQPQHF. CDR3 bases: TGTGCCAGCAGCCCCCTGTTAGGGGGCAGGGGACAGCCCCAGCATTTT.

The chain links TRBV24-1 to TRBJ2-5; perhaps D is TRBD1 or TRBD2 (6 bases each). There are 16 residues in the CDR3. Trimming took off 5 bases at V and 4 bases at J, with 19 bases between the two ends. CDR1 KGHDR and CDR2 SFDVKD come from the germline V gene. This CDR3 is CATSGWGSEGGETQYF. CDR3 nucleotides: TGTGCCACCAGTGGTTGGGGTAGCGAGGGGGGAGAGACCCAGTACTTC.

The CDR3 region is CASSLSMADTQYF. The CDR3 DNA reads TGTGCCAGCAGCTTAAGTATGGCAGATACGCAGTATTTT. This chain connects TRBV7-7 to TRBJ2-3; D gene unclear. V was pared by 2 bases and J by 4 bases, with 7 bases between. The germline gives CDR1 SSHAT, CDR2 FNYEAQ (reference sequence). This CDR3 is 13 amino acids long. The full variable domain, completed using reference TRBV7-7 and TRBJ2-3, is GAGVSQSPRYKVTKRGQDVTLRCDPISSHATLYWYQQALGQGPEFLTYFNYEAQPDKSGLPSDRFSAERPEGSISTLTIQRTEQRDSAMYRCASSLSMADTQYFGPGTRLTVL.

Only a few counts were recorded for this clone. The rearrangement joins TRBV4-2 to TRBJ1-1; D is unclear. V gave up 1 base and J gave up 4 bases, with 10 bases separating them. CDR3 length: 14 residues. The germline CDR1 and CDR2 sequences are LGHNA and YNFKEQ. Here the CDR3 DNA reads TGTGCCAGCAGCCAAGGGCGGGGAGGCACTGAAGCTTTCTTT. This codes for CASSQGRGGTEAFF.

This CDR3 is CASTPRIFYGYTF. CDR3 bases: TGTGCCAGCACCCCACGTATTTTCTATGGCTACACCTTC. The chain is built from TRBV6-2 or TRBV6-3 and TRBJ1-2; D is undetermined. V shed 7 bases and J shed 4 bases, with 13 bases lying between them. CDR3 length: 13 amino acids. Germline V gene data show CDR1 as MNHEY and CDR2 as SVGEGT.

This clone was detected only once. The rearrangement links TRBV5-4 to TRBJ1-1; D uncertain. The V gene lost 0 bases and the J gene lost 0 bases, with 12 bases spanning the gap. This CDR3 is 16 amino acids long. The germline gives CDR1 SGHNT, CDR2 YYREEE (reference sequence). The CDR3 DNA sequence: TGTGCCAGCAGCTTGGGTGCTGGAGAAATGAACACTGAAGCTTTCTTT. This translates into CASSLGAGEMNTEAFF.

The chain recombines TRBV6-6 with TRBJ2-5; TRBD1 or TRBD2 may be the D gene (5 bases each). The CDR3 sequence is 12 residues long. Per the germline V gene, CDR1 is MNHNY and CDR2 is SVGAGI (reference sequence). V was pared by 7 bases and J by 7 bases, with 13 bases between. The CDR3 sequence is CASNSAGGTQYF. CDR3 DNA sequence: TGTGCCAGCAACAGCGCTGGGGGGACCCAGTACTTC.

The chain employs TRBV11-2 and TRBJ2-3; 8 nucleotides line up with TRBD1. This CDR3 region has 16 residues. Trimming took 2 bases from V and 7 from J; bases not matched to a gene: 11. Germline CDR1 and CDR2: SGHAT and FQNNGV. The CDR3, as DNA: TGTGCCAGCAGCTTAACCCGGGACAGGACGGGATATACGCAGTATTTT. As protein: CASSLTRDRTGYTQYF.

The DNA for the CDR3 is TGTGCCAGCAGCTTAGGGTCCTTAGAGCAGTTCTTC. It codes for CASSLGSLEQFF. The chain links TRBV7-9 to TRBJ2-1; no reliable D call. Germline CDR1 reads SEHNR; CDR2 reads FQNEAQ (reference sequence). Trimming shortened V by 1 base and J by 10 bases, and 8 bases separated the two germline ends. This CDR3 has 12 residues.

The chain has TRBV15 and TRBJ1-2; the match to TRBD1 covers 8 bases. Germline V gene data show CDR1 as LNHNV and CDR2 as YYDKDF (reference sequence). This CDR3 region has 12 residues. V trimming: 3 bases; J trimming: 6 bases; junction bases outside the gene matches: 0. The CDR3 sequence: CATSRDRDGYTF. The CDR3 coding sequence is TGTGCCACCAGCAGGGACAGGGATGGCTACACCTTC.

This clone was found once. The chain joins TRBV29-1 to TRBJ2-1; unclear D gene. The germline V gene has CDR1 SQVTM and CDR2 ANQGSEA. The CDR3 extends over 15 amino acids. The ends were cut back, 4 bases at V and 5 bases at J, with 18 bases in the middle. The CDR3 loop is CSVGVSRSYHNEQFF. CDR3 in DNA: TGCAGCGTTGGTGTTAGCAGATCATATCACAATGAGCAGTTCTTC.

The rearrangement uses TRBV9 and TRBJ1-2; D may be TRBD1 (6 bases). V lost 0 bases, J lost 1 base, and 10 bases lay in between. The CDR3 has 15 amino acids. Germline V gives CDR1 SGDLS, CDR2 YYNGEE. CDR3 DNA sequence: TGTGCCAGCAGCGTAGACGGGGGCCTTAACTATGGCTACACCTTC. Translation gives CASSVDGGLNYGYTF.

The chain employs TRBV4-1 and TRBJ2-7, with 9 bases identical to TRBD1. With 4 bases clipped from V and 9 bases from J, the junction kept 16 bases outside the gene matches. The CDR3 totals 16 residues. Germline assignment: CDR1 MGHRA and CDR2 YSYEKL. The CDR3 region has the DNA TGCGCCAGCAGCCTATACCGGGACAGGGATCCCGAAGGGCAGTACTTC. Translation gives CASSLYRDRDPEGQYF.